Listed below are T cell receptor beta chains from one sample, sequenced in a study of cytomegalovirus exposure and HLA in healthy donors. TCRdb's copy holds only in-frame clones and misses some; the assay was immunoSEQ multiplex PCR. Among around 170,000 clones listed, approximately 84% were seen once. The sample taken for sequencing was PBMCs. The receptors here all came from a woman aged 50 to 65 in good health and CMV-seropositive. CDR3s include the opening cysteine and the closing phenylalanine or tryptophan. A D gene is named only where the DNA matches it firmly. A row's size may be missing; if present it is once, few, many or a size class.

cdr3_length d_call j_call v_call clone_size cdr3_aa cdr3_nt
15 TRBD2 TRBJ2-1 TRBV2 NA CASSPRGISYNEQFF TGTGCCAGCTCCCCGCGGGGGATCTCCTACAATGAGCAGTTCTTC
18 NA TRBJ1-6 TRBV4-2 once CASSQVPALGQQNSPLHF TGTGCCAGCAGCCAAGTCCCGGCTCTTGGACAGCAAAATTCACCCCTCCACTTT
15 NA TRBJ2-7 TRBV6-5 once CASSIIAEGSYEQYF TGTGCCAGCAGTATTATAGCAGAAGGAAGTTACGAGCAGTACTTC
11 NA TRBJ1-2 TRBV7-9 few CASSPGFGYTF TGTGCCAGCAGCCCAGGGTTTGGCTACACCTTC
16 TRBD1 TRBJ2-5 TRBV7-3 NA CASSLGLNRGQETQYF TGTGCCAGCAGCTTAGGGTTGAACAGGGGGCAGGAGACCCAGTACTTC
16 TRBD1 TRBJ2-2 TRBV5-4 NA CASSVRTGMNTGELFF TGTGCCAGCAGCGTAAGGACAGGGATGAACACCGGGGAGCTGTTTTTT
15 NA TRBJ1-5 TRBV6-1 once CASRGSRWSNQPQHF TGTGCCAGCAGGGGCTCCAGGTGGAGCAATCAGCCCCAGCATTTT
13 NA TRBJ2-1 TRBV7-3 NA CASSLTSYSEQFF TGTGCCAGCAGCTTAACGTCTTACTCCGAGCAGTTCTTC
14 NA TRBJ1-1 TRBV5-4 once CASSLGNGYTEAFF TGTGCCAGCAGCTTGGGTAATGGCTACACTGAAGCTTTCTTT
17 TRBD1 TRBJ1-4 TRBV27 NA CASSKGQGRGTNEKLFF TGTGCCAGCAGTAAGGGACAGGGGCGGGGAACTAATGAAAAACTGTTTTTT